This T cell receptor beta chain was recovered during a study of cytomegalovirus exposure and HLA in healthy donors. Vbeta (60) and Jbeta (13) primers were used in the PCR. Assay: immunoSEQ multiplex PCR; the TCRdb copy retains only in-frame clones and omits some. The table shows approximately 170,000 clones, with around 62% occurring only once. This clone was detected a few times. Sequence at one end of the junction differs from germline and may be a read error. Source material: PBMCs. The origin of this receptor is a man aged 35 to 55 in good health and CMV-seronegative.

CDR3 bases: TGTTCCAGCAGCTTGACTAGCGACTACGAGCAGTACTTC. This gives the protein CSSSLTSDYEQYF. The chain recombines TRBV7-9 with TRBJ2-7; TRBD2 aligns across 8 bases. This CDR3 has 13 amino acids. In germline, CDR1 is SEHNR, CDR2 FQNEAQ (reference sequence).